The clone carrying this T cell receptor (beta chain) was detected a few times. These data originate in a study of PD-L1 blockade in urothelial cancer. Overall study context: Analysis of the blood was performed 3 weeks (second dose) and 6 weeks after treatment start.

V lost 5 bases to trimming and J lost 2 bases; unmatched junction nucleotides: 8. This CDR3 is 15 amino acids long. Germline CDR1 reads SEHNR; CDR2 reads FQNEAQ (reference sequence). Produced via immunoSEQ multiplex PCR; TCRdb's table is partial and in-frame only. Among over 65,000 clones, under 90% were seen once, and the ten largest hold 4% to 6%. The TCR originated in a man aged 65-85 years with urothelial cancer. The specimen comprised PBMCs, sampled around atezolizumab (anti-PD-L1) treatment. This sequence joins TRBV7-9 and TRBJ2-7; 8 nucleotides align to TRBD1. This chain's CDR3 is CASSLRTGTTYEQYF. In nucleotides, the CDR3 is TGTGCCAGCAGCCTCAGGACAGGGACAACCTACGAGCAGTACTTC.